A selection of T cell receptor beta chains follows, all from one sample in a study of T-cell reconstitution after alpha-beta-depleted transplantation in children. Using its own MiXCR run on the PCR reads, TCRdb lists one record per CDR3 protein. The sample yields more than 200,000 distinct CDR3 sequences, about a sixth seen once. The source was PBMCs, mostly from graft donor cells, collected 360 days after TCRalphabeta/CD19-depleted stem cell transplant. The receptors were gathered from a male patient under 10 years old who had a stem cell transplant for acute lymphoblastic leukemia, so the T cells may come from the graft donor. Both conserved end residues are part of each CDR3. D genes are given only for firm matches. Clone size, where shown, is once, few, many, or a class for clones that have expanded.

>15|-|TRBJ1-1|TRBD1|TRBV15
TGTGCCACCAGCCGAAAGACAGGGGGGTACACTGAAGCTTTCTTT
CATSRKTGGYTEAFF
>15|-|TRBJ1-1|TRBD1|TRBV5-1
TGCGCCAGCAGCGCCGAGGGGGCGCCGGGCACTGAAGCTTTCTTT
CASSAEGAPGTEAFF
>14|few|TRBJ2-7|-|TRBV6-2/TRBV6-3
TGTGCCAGCAGTTTCGTGGGGGACTCCTACGAGCAGTACTTC
CASSFVGDSYEQYF
>11|-|TRBJ1-2|-|TRBV12-3/TRBV12-4
TGTGCCAGCAGTTTTCTGGGCGGCTACACCTTC
CASSFLGGYTF
>16|many|TRBJ2-4|TRBD2|TRBV5-5
TGTGCCAGCAGCTTGGGACTAGCGGGGATCAAAAACATTCAGTACTTC
CASSLGLAGIKNIQYF
>17|-|TRBJ2-5|-|TRBV4-3
TGCGCCAGCAGCCAAGGTCATGTGAGGGAGAAGCAAGAGACCCAGTACTTC
CASSQGHVREKQETQYF
>16|few|TRBJ2-7|-|TRBV6-2/TRBV6-3
TGTGCCAGCAGTTACTCGAGGTGGGGCAGAGCCTACGAGCAGTACTTC
CASSYSRWGRAYEQYF
>13|few|TRBJ1-2|-|TRBV20-1
TGCAGTGCCCCGGCCCGGGCTAACTATGGCTACACCTTC
CSAPARANYGYTF
>15|many|TRBJ2-1|TRBD1|TRBV20-1
TGCAGTGCTAGAGGGGACAGGGGTATAGTCAATGAGCAGTTCTTC
CSARGDRGIVNEQFF
>14|few|TRBJ1-1|-|TRBV6-1
TGTGCCAGCAGCCCCAGGGGAGTGAACACTGAAGCTTTCTTT
CASSPRGVNTEAFF
>13|-|TRBJ1-1|-|TRBV5-1
TGCGCCAGCAAGGAGGGAATGAACACTGAAGCTTTCTTT
CASKEGMNTEAFF
>17|-|TRBJ2-7|-|TRBV14
TGTGCCAGCAGCTCACACAGAGGGGGATCCAATCGAGACCAGCAGTACTTC
CASSSHRGGSNRDQQYF
>12|many|TRBJ2-7|TRBD1|TRBV14
TGTGCCAGCAGGAGGGACAGCTACGAGCAGTACTTC
CASRRDSYEQYF
>18|-|TRBJ2-4|TRBD2|TRBV20-1
TGCAGTGCTATTCGAGGGTTCCTAGCGGGAGGGCCTAAAAACATTCAGTACTTC
CSAIRGFLAGGPKNIQYF
>13|-|TRBJ2-5|-|TRBV7-2
TGTGCCAGCAGCTTAAGGGTAGTGGAGACCCAGTACTTC
CASSLRVVETQYF
>13|few|TRBJ2-7|-|TRBV20-1
TGCAGTGCGCCGGACAGCTACTCCTACGAGCAGTACTTC
CSAPDSYSYEQYF